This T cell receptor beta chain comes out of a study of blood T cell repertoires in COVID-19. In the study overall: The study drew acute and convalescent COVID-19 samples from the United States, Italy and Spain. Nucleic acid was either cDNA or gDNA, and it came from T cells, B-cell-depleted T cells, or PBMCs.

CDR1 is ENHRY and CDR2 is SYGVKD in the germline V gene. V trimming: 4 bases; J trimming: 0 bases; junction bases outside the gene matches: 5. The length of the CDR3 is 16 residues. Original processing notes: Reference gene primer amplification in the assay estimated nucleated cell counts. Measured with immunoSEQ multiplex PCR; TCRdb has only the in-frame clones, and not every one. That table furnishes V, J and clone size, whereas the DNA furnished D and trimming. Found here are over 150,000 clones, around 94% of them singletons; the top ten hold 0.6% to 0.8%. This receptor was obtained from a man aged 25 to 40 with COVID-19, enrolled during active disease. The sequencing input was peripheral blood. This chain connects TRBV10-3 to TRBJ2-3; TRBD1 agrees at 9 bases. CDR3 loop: CAISGRDRESTDTQYF. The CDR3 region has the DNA TGTGCCATCAGTGGGAGGGACAGGGAAAGCACAGATACGCAGTATTTT.